This T cell receptor beta chain originates from a study of CD8+CD57+ T cells in acquired aplastic anemia. Study details: Yields of DNA that came from sorted CD4+ and CD8+ cells averaged about 3.4 ug. Points from the study as a whole: There were fewer than 35 CD8+ CDR3 sequences that occurred in both patients and controls.

Selection for sequencing was limited to patients who had shown CD8+CD57+ cell expansion by flow cytometry. All participating patients were living with severe acquired aplastic anemia. Prior therapy had not been administered to any patient at the time of blood sampling. In regard to this clonotype: Its specificity is unknown.

Germline CDR1 SGHAT, CDR2 FQNNGV. The CDR3 is 17 amino acids. With V trimmed by 5 bases and J by 0 bases, 9 bases remained unmatched. CDR3 and TCR beta VDJ profiling relied on a genomic DNA template. TCRdb fed the reads into MiXCR, producing one record per CDR3 protein. The table has fewer than 200,000 distinct CDR3 sequences, approximately 48% seen once; the top ten hold about 1.7%. The chain employs TRBV11-2 and TRBJ2-4; 8 nucleotides match TRBD1. Input material: sorted CD4+, CD8+, or CD8+CD57+ T cells (not recorded which) from PBMCs. The clonotype comes from a human donor with aplastic anemia. The CDR3 spells CASSGLGQGKAKNIQYF. The DNA for the CDR3 is TGTGCCAGCAGCGGATTAGGACAGGGAAAAGCCAAAAACATTCAGTACTTC. The full variable domain, rest sourced from reference TRBV11-2 and TRBJ2-4, is EAGVAQSPRYKIIEKRQSVAFWCNPISGHATLYWYQQILGQGPKLLIQFQNNGVVDDSQLPKDRFSAERLKGVDSTLKIQPAKLEDSAVYLCASSGLGQGKAKNIQYFGAGTRLSVL.